This T cell receptor (beta chain) is from a study of blood T cell repertoires in COVID-19. The overall study: From T cells, B-cell-depleted T cells, or PBMCs came the material, which was cDNA or gDNA.

CDR3 length equals 15 residues. Trimming took 1 base from V and 2 from J; bases not matched to a gene: 1. Germline lookup yields CDR1 MGHRA and CDR2 YSYEKL. In the original processing: Reference gene primers were amplified, and this amplification served to estimate nucleated cell counts. Data came from immunoSEQ multiplex PCR; TCRdb stores just in-frame clones and leaves some out. The V and J calls and clone size come from that table; D and trimming were worked out from the DNA. The data contain about 220,000 clones, 85% to 90% of them singletons. Sequenced: PBMCs or T cells enriched from blood (not recorded which). The sequence was collected from a woman aged 18-29 years in a cohort exposed to, infected with or recovered from COVID-19 (not recorded which). The chain employs TRBV4-1 and TRBJ2-7; 11 nucleotides line up with TRBD2. The CDR3: CASSQGLAGTYEQYF. In DNA form, the CDR3 reads TGCGCCAGCAGCCAAGGACTAGCGGGGACCTACGAGCAGTACTTC.